This T cell receptor beta chain is drawn from a study of blood T cell repertoires in COVID-19. Enrolled during active infection, Seattle patients were then followed longitudinally. Assay used: immunoSEQ multiplex PCR; TCRdb lists only in-frame clones, some missing. This table has just under 350,000 clones, 85% to 90% appearing once. The V gene lost 2 bases and the J gene lost 3 bases, with 16 bases spanning the gap. The germline V gene has CDR1 LGHDT and CDR2 YNNKEL (reference sequence). The CDR3 has 16 residues. The sequence was collected from a woman between 70 and 85 years old with COVID-19, enrolled during active disease. Sequenced material: peripheral blood. The chain carries TRBV3-1 (or the pseudogene TRBV3-2) and TRBJ1-1; tentatively, D is TRBD1 (6 bases). The CDR3 loop reads CASSQPSGRGDTEAFF. The CDR3 DNA follows: TGTGCCAGCAGCCAACCCTCAGGGAGGGGGGACACTGAAGCTTTCTTT.